The clone carrying this T cell receptor (beta chain) has just one count. Its target is not known. This sample stems from a study of PD-1 blockade in classical Hodgkin lymphoma. At the level of the study: Patients received nivolumab 3 mg/kg intravenously every 2 weeks. Study findings and constraints: Only CD4+ TCR diversity, not CD8+, had risen significantly by C4D1. Undefined causes, possibly disease activity or prior therapy, underlie the repertoire differences.

The assay was immunoSEQ multiplex PCR, and TCRdb's table has in-frame clones only and misses some. The table records about 25,000 clones, 81% of them present only once. CDR3 length: 13 residues. CDR1 is SGHVS, CDR2 FNYEAQ, per germline. No patient escaped relapse after autologous stem cell transplantation, and brentuximab vedotin exposure varied. Here the sequenced sample was peripheral blood mononuclear cells (PBMCs), taken before the second cycle of nivolumab. This chain uses TRBV7-6 with TRBJ2-5; D remains ambiguous. Judging by the DNA end, TRBJ2-7 fits better; the J call may be wrong. The source is a human donor with classical Hodgkin lymphoma. Written as DNA, the CDR3 is TGTGCCAGCAGCTTAGCCAGTGAGAACGAGCAGTACTTC. It yields the protein CASSLASENEQYF.